This T cell receptor beta chain was sequenced for a study of cytomegalovirus exposure and HLA in healthy donors. As concerns this clone: Its target is unknown.

Assay used: immunoSEQ multiplex PCR; TCRdb lists only in-frame clones, some missing. The table includes over 100,000 clones, 70% to 90% detected once. Per germline, CDR1 LNHDA and CDR2 SQIVND (reference sequence). This CDR3 is built from 14 residues. Trimming removed 5 bases from V and 4 bases from J; junction bases left unmatched: 7. Study outcomes and limitations: The tendency of first-cohort TCR clusters to co-occur in the 120 or so validation repertoires emerged from a later analysis. Associated with cytomegalovirus, according to the listing, were 150 to 200 TCR beta chains.

The sequence came from a woman under 30 in good health and CMV-seropositive. The chain couples TRBV19 to TRBJ1-2; 7 bases line up with TRBD1. The sequencing input was PBMCs. DNA for the CDR3: TGTGCCAGTAGTCCCGACAGGGCGATCTATGGCTACACCTTC. The encoded protein is CASSPDRAIYGYTF.